This T cell receptor (beta chain) is from a study of blood T cells in healthy people across ages. General study results and limits: Shifts in expanded clonotypes may have been confounded by donor CMV status, which was unknown. Naive CD4+ cells and diversity were both higher in long-lived donors than in aged donors. Measured against age, TCR beta diversity per million T cells decreased in a roughly linear manner.

Germline V CDR1 and CDR2: DFQATT, SNEGSKA (reference sequence). This CDR3 spans 13 amino acids. Combining a sample-barcoded 5' primer with a J-beta primer mix, a second PCR ran for roughly 7 to 11 cycles. TCRdb recomputed calls from the 5' RACE reads with MiXCR, one row per CDR3 protein. This sample has some 1.5 million distinct CDR3 sequences, with approximately 43% found just once. In terms of origin and age, donors were healthy Caucasian individuals from Russia aged roughly 6 to 95. As concerns this clonotype: Its antigen is unidentified.

The TCR comes from a woman between 18 and 29 years old in good health. The chain uses TRBV20-1 and TRBJ2-4; maybe TRBD1 (6 bases). The J call is doubtful: the DNA matches TRBJ2-7 better. Sequenced: blood. The CDR3 is CSAVDRTTYEQYF. CDR3 in DNA: TGCAGTGCTGTCGACAGGACAACTTACGAGCAGTACTTC.